This TCR beta chain was profiled in a study of CD8 T cells in Susac syndrome. On the study more broadly: Among the sequenced Susac syndrome patients, roughly six had active disease while about 8 were in remission. Patients with Susac syndrome were, at the time of blood collection, therapy-naive, maintained on corticosteroids, or maintained on intravenous immunoglobulin alone. Whole-study results and caveats: In total CD8+ repertoires, sixteen Susac-specific public clones were detected, and CD8+ TEMRA repertoires contained roughly five.

Trimming cost V 8 bases and J 3 bases; bases outside gene matches: 10. Germline CDR1 and CDR2: GTSNPN and SVGIG (reference sequence). This CDR3 is built from 15 residues. Reverse transcription of roughly 0.5 to 1 ug RNA used random hexamers. TCRdb reprocessed the immunoSEQ multiplex PCR reads with MiXCR, giving one entry per CDR3 protein. Among some 130,000 distinct CDR3 sequences, about 95% were seen once, and the ten largest hold approximately 0.17%. Negative isolation was used for CD8+ and CD4+ T cells, and FACS enrichment was applied to TEMRA cells. Concerning this clonotype: Its antigen is not identified.

This TCR came from a human donor with Susac syndrome. The source material was CD8+ T cells from PBMCs. The chain is built from TRBV30 and TRBJ2-1; 10 nucleotides match TRBD1. CDR3 sequence (DNA): TGTGCCGGGGGAGACGGGACAGGGGTCTACAATGAGCAGTTCTTC. This sequence encodes CAGGDGTGVYNEQFF.